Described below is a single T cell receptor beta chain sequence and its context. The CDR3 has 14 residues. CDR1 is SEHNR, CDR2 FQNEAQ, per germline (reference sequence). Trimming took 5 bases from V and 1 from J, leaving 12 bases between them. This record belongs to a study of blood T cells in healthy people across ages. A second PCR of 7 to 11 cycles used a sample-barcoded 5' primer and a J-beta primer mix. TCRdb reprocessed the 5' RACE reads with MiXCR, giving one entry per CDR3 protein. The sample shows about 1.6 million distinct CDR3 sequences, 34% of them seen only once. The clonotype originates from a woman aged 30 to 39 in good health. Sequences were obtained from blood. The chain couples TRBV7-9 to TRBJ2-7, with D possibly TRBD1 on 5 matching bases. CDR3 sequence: CASSPWGTSYEQYF. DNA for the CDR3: TGTGCCAGCAGCCCCTGGGGCACTTCCTACGAGCAGTACTTC.